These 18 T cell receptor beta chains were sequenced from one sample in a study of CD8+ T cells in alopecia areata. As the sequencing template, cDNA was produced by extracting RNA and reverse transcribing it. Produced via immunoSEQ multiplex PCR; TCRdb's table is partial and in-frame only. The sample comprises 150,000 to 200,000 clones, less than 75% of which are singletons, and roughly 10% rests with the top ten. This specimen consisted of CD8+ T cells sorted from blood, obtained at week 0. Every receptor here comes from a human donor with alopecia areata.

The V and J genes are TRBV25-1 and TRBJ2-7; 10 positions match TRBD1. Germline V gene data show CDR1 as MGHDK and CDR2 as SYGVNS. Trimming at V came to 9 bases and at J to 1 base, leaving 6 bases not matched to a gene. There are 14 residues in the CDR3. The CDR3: CASSTGGFSYEQYF. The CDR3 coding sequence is TGTGCCAGTTCGACAGGGGGCTTTTCCTACGAGCAGTACTTC.

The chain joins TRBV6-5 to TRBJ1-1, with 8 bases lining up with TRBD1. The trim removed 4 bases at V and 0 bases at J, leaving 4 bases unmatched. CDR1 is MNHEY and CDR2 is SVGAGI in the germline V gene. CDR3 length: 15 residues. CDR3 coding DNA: TGTGCCAGCAGTTCGGACAGGGCCATGAACACTGAAGCTTTCTTT. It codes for CASSSDRAMNTEAFF.

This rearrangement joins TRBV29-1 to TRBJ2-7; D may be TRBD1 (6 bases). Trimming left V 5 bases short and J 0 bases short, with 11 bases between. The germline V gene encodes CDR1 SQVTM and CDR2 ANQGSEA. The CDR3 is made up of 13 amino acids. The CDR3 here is CSVFGTNSYEQYF. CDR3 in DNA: TGCAGCGTTTTCGGGACAAACTCCTACGAGCAGTACTTC.

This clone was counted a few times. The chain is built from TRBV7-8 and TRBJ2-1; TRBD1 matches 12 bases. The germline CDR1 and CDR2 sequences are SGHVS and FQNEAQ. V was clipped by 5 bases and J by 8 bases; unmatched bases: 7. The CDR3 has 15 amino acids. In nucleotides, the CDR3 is TGTGCCAGCAGCAAGGGACAGGGGGCTTCGTATGAGCAGTTCTTC. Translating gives CASSKGQGASYEQFF.

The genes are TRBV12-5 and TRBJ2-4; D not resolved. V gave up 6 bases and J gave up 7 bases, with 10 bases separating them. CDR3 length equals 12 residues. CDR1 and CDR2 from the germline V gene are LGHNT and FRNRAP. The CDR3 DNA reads TGTGCTAGTGGACAAGACCAGAACATTCAGTACTTC. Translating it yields CASGQDQNIQYF.

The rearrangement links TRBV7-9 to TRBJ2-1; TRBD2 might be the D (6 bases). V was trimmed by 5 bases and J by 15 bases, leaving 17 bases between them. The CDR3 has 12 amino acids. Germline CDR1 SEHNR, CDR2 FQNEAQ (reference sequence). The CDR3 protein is CASSPGDARWFF. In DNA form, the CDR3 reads TGTGCCAGCAGCCCGGGGGACGCCCGATGGTTCTTC.

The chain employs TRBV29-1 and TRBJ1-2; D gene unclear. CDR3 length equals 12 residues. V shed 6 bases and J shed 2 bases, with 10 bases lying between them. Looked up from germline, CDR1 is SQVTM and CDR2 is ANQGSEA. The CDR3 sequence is CSVPGPNYGYTF. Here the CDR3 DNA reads TGCAGCGTCCCCGGGCCCAACTATGGCTACACCTTC.

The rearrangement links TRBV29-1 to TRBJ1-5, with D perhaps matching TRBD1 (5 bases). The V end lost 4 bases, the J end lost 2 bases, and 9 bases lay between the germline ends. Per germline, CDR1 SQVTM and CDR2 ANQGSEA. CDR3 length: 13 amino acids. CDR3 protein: CSVGGFGNQPQHF. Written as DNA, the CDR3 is TGCAGCGTTGGGGGGTTCGGCAATCAGCCCCAGCATTTT.

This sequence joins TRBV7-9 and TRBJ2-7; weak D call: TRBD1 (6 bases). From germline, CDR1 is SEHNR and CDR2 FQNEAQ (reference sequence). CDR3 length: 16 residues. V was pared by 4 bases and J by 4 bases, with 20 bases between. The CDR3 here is CASSSTAGAELYEQYF. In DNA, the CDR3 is TGTGCCAGCAGCTCGACCGCAGGGGCCGAATTATACGAGCAGTACTTC. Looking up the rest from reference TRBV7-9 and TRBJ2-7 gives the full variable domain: DTGVSQNPRHKITKRGQNVTFRCDPISEHNRLYWYRQTLGQGPEFLTYFQNEAQLEKSRLLSDRFSAERPKGSFSTLEIQRTEQGDSAMYLCASSSTAGAELYEQYFGPGTRLTVT.

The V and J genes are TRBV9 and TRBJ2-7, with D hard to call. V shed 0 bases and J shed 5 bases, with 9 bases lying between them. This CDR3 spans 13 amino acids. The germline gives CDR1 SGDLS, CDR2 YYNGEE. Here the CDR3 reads CASSVGFGDEQYF. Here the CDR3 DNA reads TGTGCCAGCAGCGTAGGATTTGGGGACGAGCAGTACTTC. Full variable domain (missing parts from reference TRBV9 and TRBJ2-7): DSGVTQTPKHLITATGQRVTLRCSPRSGDLSVYWYQQSLDQGLQFLIQYYNGEERAKGNILERFSAQQFPDLHSELNLSSLELGDSALYFCASSVGFGDEQYFGPGTRLTVT.

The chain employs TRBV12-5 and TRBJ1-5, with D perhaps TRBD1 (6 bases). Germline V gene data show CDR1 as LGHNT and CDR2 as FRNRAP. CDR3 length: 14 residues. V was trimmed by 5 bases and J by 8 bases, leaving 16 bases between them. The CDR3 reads CASGLQGLLEPQHF. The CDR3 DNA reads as TGTGCTAGTGGTCTACAGGGTTTATTGGAGCCCCAGCATTTT.

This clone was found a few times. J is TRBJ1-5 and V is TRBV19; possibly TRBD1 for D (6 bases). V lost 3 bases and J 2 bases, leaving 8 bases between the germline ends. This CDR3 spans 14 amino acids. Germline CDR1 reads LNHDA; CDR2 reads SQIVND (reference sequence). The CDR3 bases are TGTGCCAGTAGTATCGAGGGGGGCAATCAGCCCCAGCATTTT. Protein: CASSIEGGNQPQHF.

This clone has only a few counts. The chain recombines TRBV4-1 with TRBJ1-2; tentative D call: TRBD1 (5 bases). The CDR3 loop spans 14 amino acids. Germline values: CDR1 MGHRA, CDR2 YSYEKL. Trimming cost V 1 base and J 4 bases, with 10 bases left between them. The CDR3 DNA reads TGCGCCAGCAGCCAAGGGGGCGTCGGCTATGGCTACACCTTC. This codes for CASSQGGVGYGYTF.

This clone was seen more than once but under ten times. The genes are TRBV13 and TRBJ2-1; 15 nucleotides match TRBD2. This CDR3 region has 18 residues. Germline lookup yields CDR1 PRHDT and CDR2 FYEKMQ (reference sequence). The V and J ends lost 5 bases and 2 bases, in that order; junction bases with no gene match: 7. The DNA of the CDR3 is TGTGCCAGCAGCACCGGGACTAGCGGGGGGAAAACCTACAATGAGCAGTTCTTC. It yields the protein CASSTGTSGGKTYNEQFF.

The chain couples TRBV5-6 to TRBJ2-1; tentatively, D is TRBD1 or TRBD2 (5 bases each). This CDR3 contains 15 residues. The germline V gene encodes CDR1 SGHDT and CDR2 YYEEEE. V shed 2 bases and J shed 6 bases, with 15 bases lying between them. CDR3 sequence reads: CASSFGTGVINEQFF. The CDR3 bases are TGTGCCAGCAGCTTTGGGACGGGCGTCATCAATGAGCAGTTCTTC.

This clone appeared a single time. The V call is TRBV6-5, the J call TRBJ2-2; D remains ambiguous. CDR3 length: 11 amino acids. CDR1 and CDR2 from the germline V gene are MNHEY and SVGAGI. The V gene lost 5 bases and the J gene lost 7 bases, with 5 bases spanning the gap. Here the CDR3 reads CASSTVGELFF. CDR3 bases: TGTGCCAGCAGTACAGTCGGGGAGCTGTTTTTT.

CDR3 sequence (DNA): TGCGCCAGCAGCCAGGCCGGGAGATCTGAAGCTTTCTTT. This encodes CASSQAGRSEAFF. J is TRBJ1-1 and V is TRBV4-1; the D is unclear. CDR1 MGHRA and CDR2 YSYEKL come from the germline V gene. The germline V and J ends were trimmed by 3 bases and 6 bases, with 11 bases remaining between them. The CDR3 runs 13 residues.

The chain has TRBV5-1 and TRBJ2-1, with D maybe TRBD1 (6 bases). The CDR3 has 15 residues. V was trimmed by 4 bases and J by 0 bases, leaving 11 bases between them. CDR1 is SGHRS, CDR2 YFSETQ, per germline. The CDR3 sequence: CASSTGQSSYNEQFF. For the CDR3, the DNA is TGCGCCAGCAGCACCGGACAGAGCTCCTACAATGAGCAGTTCTTC.